This record concerns one T cell receptor beta chain sequence. These data originate in a study of control samples from healthy donors and cancer patients. Clones were read by immunoSEQ multiplex PCR, and TCRdb kept only the in-frame ones, dropping some. The repertoire holds roughly 100,000 clones, with roughly 91% as singletons. V gave up 2 bases and J gave up 1 base; unmatched junction bases: 11. This CDR3 is built from 18 residues. The germline V gene encodes CDR1 KGHSH and CDR2 LQKENI. The receptor was isolated from a man in his sixties with lung cancer. Material for sequencing was PBMCs. The chain recombines TRBV18 with TRBJ1-1; 9 nucleotides match TRBD1. The CDR3 reads CASSPGGTGRIGNTEAFF. The CDR3 coding sequence is TGTGCCAGCTCACCAGGCGGGACAGGGAGAATTGGGAACACTGAAGCTTTCTTT. Looking up the rest from reference TRBV18 and TRBJ1-1 gives the full variable domain: NAGVMQNPRHLVRRRGQEARLRCSPMKGHSHVYWYRQLPEEGLKFMVYLQKENIIDESGMPKERFSAEFPKEGPSILRIQQVVRGDSAAYFCASSPGGTGRIGNTEAFFGQGTRLTVV.